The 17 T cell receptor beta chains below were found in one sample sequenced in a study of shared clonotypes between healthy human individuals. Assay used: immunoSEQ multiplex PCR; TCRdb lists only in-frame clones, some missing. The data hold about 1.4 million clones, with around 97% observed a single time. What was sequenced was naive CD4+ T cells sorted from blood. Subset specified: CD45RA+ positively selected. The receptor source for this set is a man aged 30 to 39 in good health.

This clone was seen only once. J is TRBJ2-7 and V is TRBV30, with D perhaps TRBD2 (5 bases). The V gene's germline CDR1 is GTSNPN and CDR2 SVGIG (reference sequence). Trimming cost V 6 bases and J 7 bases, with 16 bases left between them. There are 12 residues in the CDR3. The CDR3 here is CACSLGLGEQYF. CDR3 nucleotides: TGTGCCTGCAGTCTTGGACTGGGGGAGCAGTACTTC. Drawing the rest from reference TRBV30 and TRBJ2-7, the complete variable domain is SQTIHQWPATLVQPVGSPLSLECTVEGTSNPNLYWYRQAAGRGLQLLFYSVGIGQISSEVPQNLSASRPQDRQFILSSKKLLLSDSGFYLCACSLGLGEQYFGPGTRLTVT.

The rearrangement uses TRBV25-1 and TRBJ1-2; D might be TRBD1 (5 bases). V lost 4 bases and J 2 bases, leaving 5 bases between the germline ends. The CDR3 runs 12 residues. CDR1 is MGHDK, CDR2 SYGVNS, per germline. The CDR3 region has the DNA TGTGCCAGCAGTGCAGGGAACTATGGCTACACCTTC. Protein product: CASSAGNYGYTF.

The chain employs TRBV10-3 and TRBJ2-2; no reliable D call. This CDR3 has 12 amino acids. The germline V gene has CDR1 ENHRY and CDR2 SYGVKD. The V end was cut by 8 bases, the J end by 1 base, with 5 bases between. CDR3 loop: CAIGRNTGELFF. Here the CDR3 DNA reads TGTGCCATCGGTAGGAACACCGGGGAGCTGTTTTTT.

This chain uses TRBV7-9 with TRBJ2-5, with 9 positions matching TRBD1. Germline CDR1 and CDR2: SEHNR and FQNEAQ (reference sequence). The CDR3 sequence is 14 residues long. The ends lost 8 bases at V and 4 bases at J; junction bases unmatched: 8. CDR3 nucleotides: TGTGCCAGCGCCCAGACAGGGGGGCCAGAGACCCAGTACTTC. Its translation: CASAQTGGPETQYF.

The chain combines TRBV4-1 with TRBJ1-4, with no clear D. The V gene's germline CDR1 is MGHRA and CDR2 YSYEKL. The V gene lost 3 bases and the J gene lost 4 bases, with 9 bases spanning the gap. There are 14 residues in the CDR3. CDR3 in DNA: TGCGCCAGCAGCCAGGCGGAGTTTAATGAAAAACTGTTTTTT. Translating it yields CASSQAEFNEKLFF.

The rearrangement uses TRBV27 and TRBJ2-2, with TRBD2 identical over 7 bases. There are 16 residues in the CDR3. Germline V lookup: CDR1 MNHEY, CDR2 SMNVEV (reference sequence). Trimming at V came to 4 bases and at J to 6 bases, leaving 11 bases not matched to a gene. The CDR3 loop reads CASSSDRLRGAGELFF. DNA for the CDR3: TGTGCCAGCAGTTCAGACCGTCTACGGGGGGCCGGGGAGCTGTTTTTT.

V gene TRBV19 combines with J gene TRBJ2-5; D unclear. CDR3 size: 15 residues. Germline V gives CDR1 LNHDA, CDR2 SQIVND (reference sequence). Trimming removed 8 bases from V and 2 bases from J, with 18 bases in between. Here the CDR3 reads CASSPSRVRQETQYF. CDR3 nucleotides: TGTGCCAGTTCACCCTCGAGAGTTCGGCAAGAGACCCAGTACTTC.

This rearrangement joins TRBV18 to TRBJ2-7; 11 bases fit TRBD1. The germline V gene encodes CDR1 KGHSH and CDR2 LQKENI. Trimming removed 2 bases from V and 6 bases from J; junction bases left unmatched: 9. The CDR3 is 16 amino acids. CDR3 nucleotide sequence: TGTGCCAGCTCACCAATAGCCGGACAGGGGGCGAGCGAGCAGTACTTC. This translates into CASSPIAGQGASEQYF.

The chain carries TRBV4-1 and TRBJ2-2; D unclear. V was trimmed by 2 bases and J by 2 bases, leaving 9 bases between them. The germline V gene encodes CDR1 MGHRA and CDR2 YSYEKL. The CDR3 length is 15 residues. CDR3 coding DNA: TGCGCCAGCAGCCAATCTGCGCCTAACACCGGGGAGCTGTTTTTT. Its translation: CASSQSAPNTGELFF.

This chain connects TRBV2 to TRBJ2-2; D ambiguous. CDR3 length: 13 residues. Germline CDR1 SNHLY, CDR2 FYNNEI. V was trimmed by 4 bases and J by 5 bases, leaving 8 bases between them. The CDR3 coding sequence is TGTGCCAGCAGTGTGATTCCTACCGGGGAGCTGTTTTTT. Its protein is CASSVIPTGELFF.

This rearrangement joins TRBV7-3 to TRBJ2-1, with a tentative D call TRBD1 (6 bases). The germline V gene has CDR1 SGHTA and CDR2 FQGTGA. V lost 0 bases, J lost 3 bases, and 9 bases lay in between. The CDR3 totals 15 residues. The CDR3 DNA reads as TGTGCCAGCAGCTTAACCCGGACAGACTACAATGAGCAGTTCTTC. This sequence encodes CASSLTRTDYNEQFF.

The CDR3 DNA reads TGTGCCAGCAGCTCACAGGGGGCAGGCTATGGCTACACCTTC. The encoded protein is CASSSQGAGYGYTF. The chain couples TRBV6-5 to TRBJ1-2, with 9 bases that match TRBD1. The CDR3 is 14 amino acids. Unmatched junction bases numbered 6, after V lost 6 bases and J lost 4 bases. Looked up from germline, CDR1 is MNHEY and CDR2 is SVGAGI.

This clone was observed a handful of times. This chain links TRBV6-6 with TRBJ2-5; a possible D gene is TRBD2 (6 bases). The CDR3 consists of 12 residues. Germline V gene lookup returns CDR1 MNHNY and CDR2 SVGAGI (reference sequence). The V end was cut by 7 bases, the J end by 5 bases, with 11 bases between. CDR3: CASTVGGETQYF. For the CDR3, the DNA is TGTGCCAGCACAGTGGGAGGCGAGACCCAGTACTTC.

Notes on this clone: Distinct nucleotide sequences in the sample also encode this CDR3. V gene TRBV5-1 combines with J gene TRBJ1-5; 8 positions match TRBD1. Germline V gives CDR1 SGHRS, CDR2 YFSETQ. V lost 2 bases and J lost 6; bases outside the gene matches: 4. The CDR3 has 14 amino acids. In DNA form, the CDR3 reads TGCGCCAGCAGCTTTGGACAGGGAGGTCAGCCCCAGCATTTT. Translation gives CASSFGQGGQPQHF.

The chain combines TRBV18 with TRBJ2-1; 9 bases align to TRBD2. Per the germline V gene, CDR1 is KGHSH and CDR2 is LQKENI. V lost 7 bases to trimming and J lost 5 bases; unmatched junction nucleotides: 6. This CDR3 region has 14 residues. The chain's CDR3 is CASCPGLAHNEQFF. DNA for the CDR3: TGTGCCAGCTGCCCGGGACTAGCCCACAATGAGCAGTTCTTC.

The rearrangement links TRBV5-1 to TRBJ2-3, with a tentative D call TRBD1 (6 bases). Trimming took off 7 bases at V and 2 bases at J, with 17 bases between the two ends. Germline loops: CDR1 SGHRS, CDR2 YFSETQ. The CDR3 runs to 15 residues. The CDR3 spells CASRPRGGNTDTQYF. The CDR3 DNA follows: TGCGCCAGCCGACCCAGAGGGGGAAACACAGATACGCAGTATTTT.

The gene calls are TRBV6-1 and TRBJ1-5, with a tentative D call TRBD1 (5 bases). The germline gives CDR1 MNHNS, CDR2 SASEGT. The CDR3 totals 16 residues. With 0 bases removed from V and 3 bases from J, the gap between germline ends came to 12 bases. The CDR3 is CASSEALTGINQPQHF. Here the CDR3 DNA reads TGTGCCAGCAGTGAAGCGTTAACAGGAATCAATCAGCCCCAGCATTTT.